This T cell receptor beta chain is drawn from a study of OX40 agonist ivuxolimab in advanced cancers. Study at large: Patients' therapy was ivuxolimab, an antibody that acts as an agonist of OX40 (CD134).

Findings and caveats of the study: Blood T cells, both CD4+ and CD8+, expanded clonally by week 6 at 0.1 to 3.0 mg/kg.

The assay was immunoSEQ multiplex PCR, and TCRdb's table has in-frame clones only and misses some. This table holds 4,500 to 6,000 clones, around 70% found once. A note on this clone: Antigen: not known.

The V end was cut by 4 bases, the J end by 3 bases, with 22 bases between. The CDR3 has 17 amino acids. CDR1 is MDHEN, CDR2 SYDVKM, per germline. This clonotype was sampled from an adult with an advanced solid tumor such as melanoma, head and neck, liver or kidney cancer. This rearrangement joins TRBV28 to TRBJ2-7; perhaps D is TRBD1 or TRBD2 (7 bases each). Sequencing was performed on CD4+ or CD8+ T cells sorted from blood, taken in a trial of the OX40 agonist ivuxolimab. The CDR3 nucleotides are TGTGCCAGCAGTTCCGGACAGGTCCCTGGGAGGGACTACGAGCAGTACTTC. Its translation: CASSSGQVPGRDYEQYF. The full variable domain, completed using reference TRBV28 and TRBJ2-7, is DVKVTQSSRYLVKRTGEKVFLECVQDMDHENMFWYRQDPGLGLRLIYFSYDVKMKEKGDIPEGYSVSREKKERFSLILESASTNQTSMYLCASSSGQVPGRDYEQYFGPGTRLTVT.